Shown below are 28 T cell receptor beta chains from a single sample sequenced in a study of OX40 agonist ivuxolimab in advanced cancers. TCRdb's table, derived via immunoSEQ multiplex PCR, lists solely in-frame clones and lacks some. The sample carries under 100,000 clones, roughly 92% recorded once. The specimen was CD4+ or CD8+ T cells sorted from blood, collected in a trial of the OX40 agonist ivuxolimab. Receptor source: an adult with an advanced solid tumor such as melanoma, head and neck, liver or kidney cancer.

This clone is categorized as medium-sized. The chain carries TRBV30 and TRBJ1-2, with 8 bases that match TRBD1. The J segment lost 8 bases and the V segment lost 2 bases, leaving 7 bases of the junction unmatched. Per the germline V gene, CDR1 is GTSNPN and CDR2 is SVGIG (reference sequence). This CDR3 spans 13 amino acids. DNA for the CDR3: TGTGCCTGGAGTCCCGGACAGGGATCAGGCTACACCTTC. This sequence encodes CAWSPGQGSGYTF.

This clone appeared a single time. This sequence joins TRBV5-4 and TRBJ1-1, with a tentative D call TRBD1 (5 bases). Germline V lookup: CDR1 SGHNT, CDR2 YYREEE (reference sequence). The V end lost 1 base, the J end lost 4 bases, and 14 bases lay between the germline ends. There are 15 residues in the CDR3. CDR3 protein: CASSLQRGGSTEAFF. In DNA, the CDR3 is TGTGCCAGCAGCTTGCAGAGGGGAGGGAGCACTGAAGCTTTCTTT.

This clone was found once. CDR3 loop: CASSRQGNQPQHF. The DNA of the CDR3 is TGTGCCAGCAGCCGACAAGGGAATCAGCCCCAGCATTTT. The V gene is TRBV5-8, the J gene TRBJ1-5, with no clear D. The V and J ends lost 4 bases and 4 bases respectively, with 9 bases between them. CDR3 size: 13 residues. Germline V gene data show CDR1 as SGHTS and CDR2 as YDEGEE. Full variable domain (remainder filled in from reference TRBV5-8 and TRBJ1-5): EAGVTQSPTHLIKTRGQQATLRCSPISGHTSVYWYQQALGLGLQFLLWYDEGEERNRGNFPPRFSGRQFPNYSSELNVNALELEDSALYLCASSRQGNQPQHFGDGTRLSIL.

This clone was counted a single time. The germline gene is not matched at one end of the junction; a read error may be the cause. The chain carries TRBV14 and TRBJ1-3; weak D call: TRBD1 (6 bases). Germline lookup yields CDR1 SGHDN and CDR2 FVKESK. The CDR3 has 18 residues. The CDR3 is CASSQDNPTGILSDTIYF. The CDR3, as DNA: TGTGCCAGCAGCCAAGACAACCCGACAGGTATCCTGTCGGACACCATATACTTT. The entire variable domain, with the rest obtained from reference TRBV14 and TRBJ1-3, is as follows: EAGVTQFPSHSVIEKGQTVTLRCDPISGHDNLYWYRRVMGKEIKFLLHFVKESKQDESGMPNNRFLAERTGGTYSTLKVQPAELEDSGVYFCASSQDNPTGILSDTIYFGEGSWLTVV.

The genes are TRBV6-5 and TRBJ2-7; D remains unclear. The germline V gene has CDR1 MNHEY and CDR2 SVGAGI. The V end lost 2 bases, the J end lost 0 bases, and 8 bases lay between the germline ends. This CDR3 has 14 amino acids. CDR3 DNA: TGTGCCAGCAGTTACGTCCAGCGCTCCTACGAGCAGTACTTC. Translation gives CASSYVQRSYEQYF.

This chain links TRBV10-3 with TRBJ2-7; 13 bases line up with TRBD2. Germline V lookup: CDR1 ENHRY, CDR2 SYGVKD. The CDR3 extends over 17 amino acids. The V segment lost 6 bases and the J segment 2 bases; nucleotides outside the gene matches: 10. The CDR3 here is CAIRDRTSGGRTYEQYF. The DNA for the CDR3 is TGTGCCATCAGAGATCGGACTAGCGGGGGAAGAACCTACGAGCAGTACTTC.

The chain couples TRBV4-1 to TRBJ2-1; the D is unclear. Per germline, CDR1 MGHRA and CDR2 YSYEKL. The CDR3 totals 14 residues. V lost 0 bases and J 3 bases, leaving 6 bases between the germline ends. CDR3 DNA: TGCGCCAGCAGCCAAGATCCCCTCTACAATGAGCAGTTCTTC. Translated, it gives CASSQDPLYNEQFF.

The chain employs TRBV7-9 and TRBJ1-2; tentatively, D is TRBD1 (5 bases). Germline V gives CDR1 SEHNR, CDR2 FQNEAQ (reference sequence). Deletions cut 5 bases from V and 5 bases from J, with 15 bases between. The CDR3 has 14 residues. The CDR3 sequence is CASSPPREPYGYTF. The CDR3 nucleotides read TGTGCCAGCAGCCCCCCCAGGGAACCGTATGGCTACACCTTC.

The chain has TRBV29-1 and TRBJ2-5; TRBD1 is a possible D gene (6 bases). V lost 7 bases and J 1 base, leaving 16 bases between the germline ends. Germline V CDR1 and CDR2: SQVTM, ANQGSEA. The CDR3 totals 14 residues. The CDR3 region has the DNA TGCAGCGCCCCTGGGACAATAATCCAAGAGACCCAGTACTTC. It codes for CSAPGTIIQETQYF.

This chain uses TRBV11-2 with TRBJ1-4; weak D call: TRBD1 (5 bases). V shed 1 base and J shed 4 bases, with 16 bases lying between them. Germline V gene sequence: CDR1 SGHAT, CDR2 FQNNGV. The CDR3 has 17 amino acids. This CDR3 reads CASSLASGGKDNEKLFF. CDR3 nucleotide sequence: TGTGCCAGCAGCTTAGCCTCCGGGGGAAAAGATAATGAAAAACTGTTTTTT.

The rearrangement uses TRBV10-2 and TRBJ2-2; 8 bases fit TRBD1. The germline V gene has CDR1 WSHSY and CDR2 SAAADI. There are 14 residues in the CDR3. V shed 6 bases and J 6 bases; nucleotides not matched to a gene: 6. DNA for the CDR3: TGCGCCAGCAGCCCAACAGGGGGAGCCGGGGAGCTGTTTTTT. It specifies CASSPTGGAGELFF.

The rearrangement uses TRBV5-6 and TRBJ2-5, with 8 bases lining up with TRBD1. The V gene end was trimmed by 2 bases and the J gene end by 5 bases; junction bases not matched to a gene: 5. Germline CDR1 is SGHDT and CDR2 is YYEEEE. The CDR3 sequence is 14 residues long. CDR3 residues: CASSFGTGGETQYF. The CDR3 DNA reads as TGTGCCAGCAGCTTCGGAACAGGGGGGGAGACCCAGTACTTC.

V usage is TRBV6-5 and J usage is TRBJ1-1, with no clear D. V was clipped by 6 bases and J by 3 bases, with 14 bases between them. The CDR3 has 14 amino acids. Germline V gene sequence: CDR1 MNHEY, CDR2 SVGAGI. Here the CDR3 DNA reads TGTGCCAGCAGACAACTTGGAGAGCACACTGAAGCTTTCTTT. Translated: CASRQLGEHTEAFF.

A few counts support this clone. The chain recombines TRBV9 with TRBJ1-2; D gene ambiguous. The CDR3 runs 12 residues. Trimming removed 1 base at V and 10 bases at J, with 11 bases between. CDR1 and CDR2 from the germline V gene are SGDLS and YYNGEE. CDR3 sequence (DNA): TGTGCCAGCAGCGTACCAACGATGAACTACACCTTC. As protein: CASSVPTMNYTF.

This sequence joins TRBV6-5 and TRBJ1-1; D remains unclear. The germline CDR1 and CDR2 sequences are MNHEY and SVGAGI. The CDR3 extends over 13 amino acids. Deletions cut 5 bases from V and 3 bases from J, with 10 bases between. The CDR3 DNA reads TGTGCCAGCAGTAGTTTTGCGCACACTGAAGCTTTCTTT. This gives the protein CASSSFAHTEAFF.

V usage is TRBV2 and J usage is TRBJ2-1; D call uncertain. Germline-derived CDR1 and CDR2 are SNHLY and FYNNEI. Trimming removed 6 bases at V and 4 bases at J, with 10 bases between. This CDR3 comprises 13 residues. The CDR3 DNA is TGTGCCAGCAGGAAGGCAGGATACAATGAGCAGTTCTTC. Its protein is CASRKAGYNEQFF.

The rearrangement uses TRBV5-1 and TRBJ2-7; no definite D call. Germline V gives CDR1 SGHRS, CDR2 YFSETQ. CDR3 length: 15 amino acids. V was pared by 4 bases and J by 1 base, with 15 bases between. The CDR3 DNA sequence: TGCGCCAGCAGCGGGCCCGACCAAGGGTCCTACGAGCAGTACTTC. Amino acid sequence: CASSGPDQGSYEQYF.

This chain connects TRBV15 to TRBJ2-1; 7 bases fit TRBD1. Germline V CDR1 and CDR2: LNHNV, YYDKDF (reference sequence). The CDR3 consists of 13 residues. V lost 9 bases, J lost 2 bases, and 4 bases stayed unmatched. In nucleotides, the CDR3 is TGTGCCACTGAAGACAGGGCCTACAATGAGCAGTTCTTC. Translation gives CATEDRAYNEQFF.

The J gene is TRBJ2-7, the V gene TRBV19; a weak D match, TRBD1 (5 bases). Germline V CDR1 and CDR2: LNHDA, SQIVND (reference sequence). Trimming stripped 1 base from V and 3 bases from J, with 10 bases between. CDR3 size: 14 residues. The CDR3 spells CASSIVTDSYEQYF. The CDR3 DNA reads as TGTGCCAGTAGTATAGTCACCGACAGCTACGAGCAGTACTTC. The entire variable domain, with the rest obtained from reference TRBV19 and TRBJ2-7, is as follows: DGGITQSPKYLFRKEGQNVTLSCEQNLNHDAMYWYRQDPGQGLRLIYYSQIVNDFQKGDIAEGYSVSREKKESFPLTVTSAQKNPTAFYLCASSIVTDSYEQYFGPGTRLTVT.

CDR3 coding DNA: TGTGCCAGCAGTTACGGGATATCCTACGAGCAGTACTTC. This translates into CASSYGISYEQYF. V and J are TRBV6-5 and TRBJ2-7; D call uncertain. Trimming removed 2 bases from V and 1 base from J, with 6 bases in between. Germline V CDR1 and CDR2: MNHEY, SVGAGI. This CDR3 spans 13 amino acids.

The chain links TRBV4-3 to TRBJ2-2, with 7 bases identical to TRBD2. Germline V gene sequence: CDR1 LGHNA, CDR2 YSLEER. This CDR3 region has 13 residues. Trimming took 2 bases from V and 8 from J; bases not matched to a gene: 2. In DNA, the CDR3 is TGCGCCAGCAGCCAACGACTAGCTGGGGAGCTGTTTTTT. The encoded protein is CASSQRLAGELFF.

CDR3 sequence: CASSVGTGTYEQYF. CDR3 bases: TGTGCCAGCAGCGTAGGGACAGGAACCTACGAGCAGTACTTC. The rearrangement joins TRBV9 to TRBJ2-7; 7 nucleotides match TRBD1. This CDR3 is 14 amino acids long. CDR1 is SGDLS, CDR2 YYNGEE, per germline. J gave up 2 bases and V 0 bases, and 2 bases lay outside the gene matches.

The gene calls are TRBV9 and TRBJ2-5; 12 nucleotides line up with TRBD2. The CDR3 runs 16 residues. After removal of 0 bases from V and 5 bases from J, the junction contained 5 bases not matched to a gene. Germline CDR1 is SGDLS and CDR2 is YYNGEE. Here the CDR3 DNA reads TGTGCCAGCAGCGTAGAACTAGCGGGGGGCGCGGAGACCCAGTACTTC. Protein sequence: CASSVELAGGAETQYF.

The V and J genes are TRBV4-3 and TRBJ2-1, with D perhaps TRBD1 (5 bases). Trimming shortened V by 4 bases and J by 3 bases, and 13 bases separated the two germline ends. Germline CDR1 is LGHNA and CDR2 is YSLEER. CDR3 length: 15 amino acids. The CDR3 DNA follows: TGCGCCAGCAGCCCCGACAGTTCCCTCTACAATGAGCAGTTCTTC. It translates to CASSPDSSLYNEQFF.

CDR3 nucleotide sequence: TGTGCCAGCAGCTTAGCGGCCAGCGGCTACGAGCAGTACTTC. Its protein product is CASSLAASGYEQYF. The gene calls are TRBV7-6 and TRBJ2-7, with D tentatively TRBD2 (5 bases). The V gene lost 0 bases and the J gene lost 3 bases, with 9 bases spanning the gap. Germline V gene lookup returns CDR1 SGHVS and CDR2 FNYEAQ. This CDR3 comprises 14 residues.

The CDR3 region is CASSLSRGQFYGYTF. The CDR3 DNA reads TGTGCCAGCAGTTTATCGAGGGGACAGTTTTATGGCTACACCTTC. The chain employs TRBV27 and TRBJ1-2; 7 positions agree with TRBD1. CDR3 length: 15 amino acids. Losses at the gene ends were 0 bases for V and 5 bases for J; bases not matched to a gene: 6. The germline V gene encodes CDR1 MNHEY and CDR2 SMNVEV (reference sequence).

The chain recombines TRBV6-5 with TRBJ1-1; D is ambiguous. Trimming pared 5 bases from V and 12 bases from J, leaving 10 bases between. The CDR3 extends over 10 amino acids. CDR1 is MNHEY, CDR2 SVGAGI, per germline. This CDR3 is CASSEKWSFF. In DNA, the CDR3 is TGTGCCAGCAGTGAAAAGTGGTCTTTCTTT.

This chain joins TRBV2 and TRBJ2-7, with D perhaps assigned TRBD1 or TRBD2 (5 bases each). From germline, CDR1 is SNHLY and CDR2 FYNNEI. Trimming took 6 bases from V and 2 from J, leaving 17 bases between them. The CDR3 loop spans 15 amino acids. The chain's CDR3 is CASSDPRDVPYEQYF. The CDR3 DNA sequence: TGTGCCAGCAGCGATCCTCGGGACGTCCCCTACGAGCAGTACTTC.